This T cell receptor beta chain was retrieved from a study of blood T cell repertoires in COVID-19. How the authors handled the data: Estimates of nucleated cell counts were drawn from the amplification of reference gene primers. Profiled with immunoSEQ multiplex PCR; TCRdb holds only in-frame clones, not every one. The DNA gave D and trimming, while V, J and clone size come from that table. The sample records about 100,000 clones, roughly nine tenths being singletons. Germline-derived CDR1 and CDR2 are SGHTA and FQGNSA. This CDR3 spans 15 amino acids. The J segment lost 2 bases and the V segment lost 3 bases, leaving 5 bases of the junction unmatched.

The J gene is TRBJ1-1, the V gene TRBV7-2, with 8 bases identical to TRBD1. The receptor's source is a man in his fifties or sixties with acute or convalescent COVID-19. Input material: peripheral blood. CDR3 region: CASSFAGQANTEAFF. The CDR3 DNA reads as TGTGCCAGCAGCTTTGCGGGACAGGCAAACACTGAAGCTTTCTTT.